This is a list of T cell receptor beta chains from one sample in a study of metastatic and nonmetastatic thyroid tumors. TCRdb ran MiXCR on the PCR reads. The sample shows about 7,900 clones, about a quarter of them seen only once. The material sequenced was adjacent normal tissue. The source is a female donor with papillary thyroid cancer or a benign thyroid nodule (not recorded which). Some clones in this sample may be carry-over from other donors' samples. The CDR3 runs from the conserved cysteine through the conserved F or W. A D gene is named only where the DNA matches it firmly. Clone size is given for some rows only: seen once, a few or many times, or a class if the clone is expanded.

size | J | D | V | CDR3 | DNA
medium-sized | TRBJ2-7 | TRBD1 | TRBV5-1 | CASSLAQGVSYEQYF | TGCGCCAGCAGCTTGGCACAGGGGGTCTCCTACGAGCAGTACTTC
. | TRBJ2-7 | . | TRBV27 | CASSPADYSYEQYF | TGTGCCAGCAGTCCGGCCGACTACTCCTACGAGCAGTACTTC
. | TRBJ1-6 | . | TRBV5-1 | CASSLESPSAGSPLHF | TGCGCCAGCAGCTTGGAGAGTCCCAGTGCGGGGTCACCCCTCCACTTT
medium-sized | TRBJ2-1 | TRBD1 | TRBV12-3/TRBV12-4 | CASSQGQGWDNEQFF | TGTGCCAGCAGCCAAGGACAGGGTTGGGACAATGAGCAGTTCTTC
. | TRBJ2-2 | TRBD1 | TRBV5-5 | CASSPTGASGELFF | TGTGCCAGCAGCCCGACAGGGGCGAGCGGGGAGCTGTTTTTT
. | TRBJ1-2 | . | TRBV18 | CASSPGQSYGYTF | TGTGCCAGCTCACCAGGACAAAGCTATGGCTACACCTTC
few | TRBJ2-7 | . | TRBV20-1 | CSARGRGALSYEQYF | TGCAGTGCTAGGGGAAGAGGGGCGCTCTCCTACGAGCAGTACTTC
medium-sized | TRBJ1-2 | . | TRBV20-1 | CSAATENYGYTF | TGCAGTGCTGCGACCGAAAACTATGGCTACACCTTC
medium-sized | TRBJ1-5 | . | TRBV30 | CAWSVHGNQPQHF | TGTGCCTGGAGTGTACACGGGAATCAGCCCCAGCATTTT
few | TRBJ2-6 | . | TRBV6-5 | CASSYRQGAGANVLTF | TGTGCCAGCAGTTACCGCCAGGGTGCTGGGGCCAACGTCCTGACTTTC
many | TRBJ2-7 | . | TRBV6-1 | CASTGAWGWTYEQYF | TGTGCCAGCACAGGGGCCTGGGGATGGACTTACGAGCAGTACTTC
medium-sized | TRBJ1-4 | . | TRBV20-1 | CSARAGLGEKLFF | TGCAGTGCTAGAGCGGGGTTGGGTGAAAAACTGTTTTTT
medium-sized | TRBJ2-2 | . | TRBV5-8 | CASSLAGRGRTGELFF | TGTGCCAGCAGCTTGGCCGGGCGGGGGCGCACCGGGGAGCTGTTTTTT
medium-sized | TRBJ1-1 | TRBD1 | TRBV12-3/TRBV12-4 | CASTRTGTNTEAFF | TGTGCCAGCACCCGGACAGGGACGAACACTGAAGCTTTCTTT
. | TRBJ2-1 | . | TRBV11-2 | CASSLAYNEQFF | TGTGCCAGCAGCTTAGCCTACAATGAGCAGTTCTTC
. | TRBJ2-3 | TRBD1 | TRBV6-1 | CASSVQGAGADTQYF | TGTGCCAGCAGTGTACAGGGGGCGGGCGCAGATACGCAGTATTTT
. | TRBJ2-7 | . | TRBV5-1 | CASNRGRGAAEQYF | TGCGCCAGCAATCGCGGCAGGGGAGCTGCCGAGCAGTACTTC
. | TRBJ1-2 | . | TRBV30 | CAWKIPGAYTF | TGTGCCTGGAAGATTCCAGGGGCGTACACCTTC
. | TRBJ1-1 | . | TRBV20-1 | CSARDSGTMNTEAFF | TGCAGTGCTAGAGACTCAGGGACGATGAACACTGAAGCTTTCTTT
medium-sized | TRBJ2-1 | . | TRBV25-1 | CASSAPQGSFRNEQFF | TGTGCCAGCAGTGCCCCCCAAGGGAGTTTTAGAAATGAGCAGTTCTTC
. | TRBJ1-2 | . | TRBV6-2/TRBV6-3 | CASSYSGQRTNYGYTF | TGTGCCAGCAGTTACTCAGGACAGCGTACTAACTATGGCTACACCTTC
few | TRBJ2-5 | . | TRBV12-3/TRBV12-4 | CASSPTRTALEYF | TGTGCCAGCAGTCCCACAAGGACTGCTTTGGAGTACTTC
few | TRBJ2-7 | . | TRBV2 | CASSVPPKTHEQYF | TGTGCCAGCAGTGTCCCACCAAAGACTCACGAGCAGTACTTC
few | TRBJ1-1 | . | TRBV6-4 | CASSVDNSNTEAFF | TGTGCCAGCAGTGTTGACAACTCCAACACTGAAGCTTTCTTT
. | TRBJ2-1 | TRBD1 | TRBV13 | CASIISGDRKNEQFF | TGTGCCAGCATCATTAGTGGGGACAGAAAGAATGAGCAGTTCTTC
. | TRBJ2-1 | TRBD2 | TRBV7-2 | CASSLAGGYNEQFF | TGTGCCAGCAGCTTAGCGGGAGGGTACAATGAGCAGTTCTTC
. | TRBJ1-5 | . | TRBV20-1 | CSAGGKGNQPQHF | TGCAGTGCCGGGGGGAAAGGCAATCAGCCCCAGCATTTT
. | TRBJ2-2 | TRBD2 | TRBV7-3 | CASSPGTSGGTGELFF | TGTGCCAGCAGCCCGGGGACTAGCGGGGGCACCGGGGAGCTGTTTTTT
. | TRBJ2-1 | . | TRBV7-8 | CASSLVRDANEQFF | TGTGCCAGCAGCTTAGTTCGCGACGCCAATGAGCAGTTCTTC
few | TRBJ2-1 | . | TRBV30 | CAWSVAGYEQFF | TGTGCCTGGAGTGTGGCGGGATACGAGCAGTTCTTC
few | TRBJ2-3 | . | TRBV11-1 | CASSHLTAGTSTDTQYF | TGTGCCAGCAGCCATCTTACTGCGGGGACCTCCACTGATACGCAGTATTTT
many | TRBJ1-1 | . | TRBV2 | CAGTIWGNTEAFF | TGTGCCGGCACCATTTGGGGCAACACTGAAGCTTTCTTT
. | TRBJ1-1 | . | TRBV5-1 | CASSRIQGNTEAFF | TGCGCCAGCAGCCGAATCCAGGGTAACACTGAAGCTTTCTTT
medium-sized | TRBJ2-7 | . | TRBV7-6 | CASSLGDGGHYEQYF | TGTGCCAGCAGCTTAGGAGATGGCGGCCACTACGAGCAGTACTTC
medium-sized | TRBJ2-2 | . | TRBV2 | CASSAQGNTGELFF | TGTGCCAGCAGTGCACAGGGAAACACCGGGGAGCTGTTTTTT
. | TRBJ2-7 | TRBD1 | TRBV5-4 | CASTGTGPYEQYF | TGTGCCAGCACTGGGACAGGACCCTACGAGCAGTACTTC
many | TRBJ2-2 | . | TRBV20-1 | CSARDLWQKHYETNTGELFF | TGCAGTGCTAGAGATCTTTGGCAGAAGCACTACGAAACGAACACCGGGGAGCTGTTTTTT
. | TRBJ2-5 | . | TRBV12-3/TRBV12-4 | CASSLASSGPETQYF | TGTGCCAGCAGTTTAGCCAGTAGCGGTCCAGAGACCCAGTACTTC
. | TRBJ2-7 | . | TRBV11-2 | CASSLDTPGDEQYF | TGTGCCAGCAGCTTAGATACCCCAGGCGACGAGCAGTACTTC
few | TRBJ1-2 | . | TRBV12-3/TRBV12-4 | CASSLLISGNGYTF | TGTGCCAGCAGTTTACTTATTTCGGGAAATGGCTACACCTTC
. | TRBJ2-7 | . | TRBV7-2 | CASSPAHTAYEQYF | TGTGCCAGCAGCCCGGCCCACACGGCCTACGAGCAGTACTTC
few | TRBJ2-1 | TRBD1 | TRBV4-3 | CASSPGTEYNEQFF | TGCGCCAGCAGCCCCGGGACAGAATACAATGAGCAGTTCTTC
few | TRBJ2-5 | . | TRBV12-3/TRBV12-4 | CASSFGGTQYF | TGTGCCAGCAGTTTTGGGGGGACCCAGTACTTC
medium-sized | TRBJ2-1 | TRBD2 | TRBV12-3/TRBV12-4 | CASRPTSGGYNEQFF | TGTGCCAGCAGACCGACTAGCGGGGGGTACAATGAGCAGTTCTTC
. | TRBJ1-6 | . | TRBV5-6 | CASSLGRDERTSPLHF | TGTGCCAGCAGCCTGGGACGAGATGAGAGGACTTCGCCCCTCCACTTT
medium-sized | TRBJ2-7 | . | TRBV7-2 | CASSLAVRAYEQYF | TGTGCCAGCAGCTTAGCCGTGCGAGCCTACGAGCAGTACTTC
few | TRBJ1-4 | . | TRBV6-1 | CASRGGDEKLFF | TGTGCCAGCCGAGGGGGGGATGAAAAACTGTTTTTT
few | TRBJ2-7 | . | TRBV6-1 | CASSSEVTYEQYF | TGTGCCAGCAGTAGTGAGGTCACCTACGAGCAGTACTTC
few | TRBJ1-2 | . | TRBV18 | CASSPPNKGYGYTF | TGTGCCAGCTCACCACCGAACAAAGGCTATGGCTACACCTTC